The 25 T cell receptor beta chains given below trace back to one sample, sequenced in a study of T cell repertoires in cytomegalovirus infection. TCRdb reprocessed the reads via MiXCR and lists one record per CDR3 protein. The sample carries approximately 250,000 distinct CDR3 sequences, 9% to 15% recorded once. Material for sequencing was PBMCs. The source is a human donor in good health (CMV status not recorded). Some clones in this sample may be carry-over from other donors' samples.

This clonotype was counted a single time. V usage is TRBV2 and J usage is TRBJ1-1, with D possibly TRBD1 on 6 matching bases. The CDR3 consists of 15 residues. Germline V gene data show CDR1 as SNHLY and CDR2 as FYNNEI. Deletions cut 10 bases from V and 0 bases from J, with 18 bases between. CDR3 region: CAKGGGRTLNTEAFF. CDR3 DNA sequence: TGTGCCAAAGGGGGGGGGCGGACTTTGAACACTGAAGCTTTCTTT.

Many counts were recorded for this clonotype. V is TRBV7-2 and J is TRBJ2-3; D is uncertain. This CDR3 spans 13 amino acids. V was trimmed by 5 bases and J by 2 bases, leaving 8 bases between them. In germline, CDR1 is SGHTA, CDR2 FQGNSA. This CDR3 reads CASSQPITDTQYF. In DNA, the CDR3 is TGTGCCAGCAGCCAACCTATCACAGATACGCAGTATTTT.

This clonotype was counted only a few times. The V call is TRBV2, the J call TRBJ1-1; 12 nucleotides line up with TRBD1. With 5 bases clipped from V and 7 bases from J, the junction kept 8 bases outside the gene matches. CDR1 SNHLY and CDR2 FYNNEI come from the germline V gene. The CDR3 totals 15 residues. Written as DNA, the CDR3 is TGTGCCAGCAGTCAAGGGACAGGGGGCGGGGGTGAAGCTTTCTTT. This encodes CASSQGTGGGGEAFF.

V gene TRBV5-4 combines with J gene TRBJ1-2, with 7 bases matching TRBD1. Germline V gene data show CDR1 as SGHNT and CDR2 as YYREEE (reference sequence). V shed 6 bases, J shed 4 bases, and the junction held 9 bases outside the gene matches. This CDR3 has 14 amino acids. CDR3 sequence: CASTNQQGLYGYTF. CDR3 nucleotides: TGTGCCAGCACGAATCAACAGGGGCTCTATGGCTACACCTTC.

This clonotype was detected ten times or more. The rearrangement links TRBV5-1 to TRBJ2-7; 8 bases are a match to TRBD1. Trimming took 3 bases from V and 3 from J; bases not matched to a gene: 8. The CDR3 spans 15 residues. Germline loops: CDR1 SGHRS, CDR2 YFSETQ. The CDR3 sequence is CASSSTGTGVYEQYF. The CDR3 DNA reads as TGCGCCAGCAGCTCCACCGGGACAGGAGTCTACGAGCAGTACTTC.

This clonotype was seen ten or more times. The chain couples TRBV6-2 or TRBV6-3 to TRBJ2-3, with TRBD2 matching 11 bases. This CDR3 is 17 amino acids long. V lost 2 bases and J lost 1; bases outside the gene matches: 5. Germline CDR1 MNHEY, CDR2 SVGEGT. In DNA, the CDR3 is TGTGCCAGCAGTTACAGTCTACTAGCGGGGGGCACAGATACGCAGTATTTT. It encodes CASSYSLLAGGTDTQYF.

This clonotype was seen a few times. This CDR3 reads CASSDSNQGPQYF. Here the CDR3 DNA reads TGTGCCAGCAGTGACTCGAACCAGGGGCCGCAGTATTTT. This chain links TRBV6-4 with TRBJ2-3, with D possibly being TRBD1 (6 bases). This CDR3 contains 13 residues. Trimming pared 0 bases from V and 10 bases from J, leaving 11 bases between. In germline, CDR1 is MRHNA, CDR2 SNTAGT.

This clonotype was found many times. The chain recombines TRBV5-5 with TRBJ2-1; D unclear. V lost 4 bases, J lost 6 bases, and 8 bases lay in between. The germline CDR1 and CDR2 sequences are SGHKS and YYEKEE (reference sequence). The CDR3 runs 12 residues. The CDR3 nucleotides read TGTGCCAGCAGCATCCAAGGCAATGAGCAGTTCTTC. Translating it yields CASSIQGNEQFF.

In regard to this clonotype: An end of the junction does not agree with germline; a read error may underlie this. The CDR3 sequence: CASSHSRARSQETQYF. The CDR3, as DNA: TGTGCCAGCAGTCACTCTCGGGCGAGGTCCCAAGAGACCCAGTACTTC. J is TRBJ2-5 and V is TRBV6-6; no clear D gene. Germline V lookup: CDR1 MNHNY, CDR2 SVGAGI (reference sequence). The CDR3 runs 16 residues.

The sample holds a few counts of this clonotype. The J gene is TRBJ2-1, the V gene TRBV29-1, with D possibly being TRBD1 or TRBD2 (5 bases each). The CDR3 is made up of 13 amino acids. With 6 bases removed from V and 2 bases from J, the gap between germline ends came to 11 bases. CDR1 is SQVTM, CDR2 ANQGSEA, per germline. The CDR3 spells CSVTGTAYNEQFF. CDR3 DNA: TGCAGCGTCACCGGGACGGCCTACAATGAGCAGTTCTTC.

This clonotype was counted a few times. V is TRBV6-5 and J is TRBJ2-7; 7 bases line up with TRBD1. The CDR3 length is 14 residues. Germline V CDR1 and CDR2: MNHEY, SVGAGI. The V gene end was trimmed by 3 bases and the J gene end by 3 bases; junction bases not matched to a gene: 5. CDR3 bases: TGTGCCAGCAGTTATTCCGACAGGGACTACGAGCAGTACTTC. Its translation is CASSYSDRDYEQYF.

The rearrangement uses TRBV19 and TRBJ2-1; TRBD2 aligns across 10 bases. Germline lookup yields CDR1 LNHDA and CDR2 SQIVND (reference sequence). The CDR3 has 15 amino acids. V lost 5 bases to trimming and J lost 6 bases; unmatched junction nucleotides: 7. As DNA, the CDR3 is TGTGCCAGTAGTGTTTGGACTAGCGGTCCCAATGAGCAGTTCTTC. Its translation is CASSVWTSGPNEQFF. Drawing the rest from reference TRBV19 and TRBJ2-1, the complete variable domain is DGGITQSPKYLFRKEGQNVTLSCEQNLNHDAMYWYRQDPGQGLRLIYYSQIVNDFQKGDIAEGYSVSREKKESFPLTVTSAQKNPTAFYLCASSVWTSGPNEQFFGPGTRLTVL.

This clonotype was seen a few times. This sequence joins TRBV19 and TRBJ2-3; 7 nucleotides align to TRBD1. With 6 bases clipped from V and 0 bases from J, the junction kept 6 bases outside the gene matches. The germline V gene encodes CDR1 LNHDA and CDR2 SQIVND (reference sequence). The CDR3 has 15 residues. The CDR3 coding sequence is TGTGCCAGTAGCGGGACAGATACTAGCACAGATACGCAGTATTTT. Residues: CASSGTDTSTDTQYF.

In its sample, this clonotype was seen a few times. The chain uses TRBV28 and TRBJ1-2; TRBD1 matches at 9 bases. Looked up from germline, CDR1 is MDHEN and CDR2 is SYDVKM. Unmatched junction bases numbered 9, after V lost 6 bases and J lost 4 bases. The CDR3 is made up of 15 amino acids. In DNA form, the CDR3 reads TGTGCCAGCAGACCCTCCGGGACAGGGCCCTATGGCTACACCTTC. Protein: CASRPSGTGPYGYTF.

The chain has TRBV6-2 or TRBV6-3 and TRBJ2-3; no clear D gene. Between the trimmed V and J ends, which lost 7 bases and 3 bases, there was a span of 11 bases. Germline CDR1 MNHEY, CDR2 SVGEGT. The CDR3 extends over 13 amino acids. CDR3 nucleotide sequence: TGTGCCAGCAAGCTGAGCGTAACAGATACGCAGTATTTT. Protein: CASKLSVTDTQYF.

This clonotype has a handful of counts. The chain is built from TRBV19 and TRBJ1-1; D remains ambiguous. CDR1 and CDR2 from the germline V gene are LNHDA and SQIVND (reference sequence). There are 15 residues in the CDR3. The V and J ends lost 4 bases and 6 bases respectively, with 18 bases between them. The CDR3 DNA sequence: TGTGCCAGTAGTAGGTCGGACGGTGGAAGGGCTGAAGCTTTCTTT. This encodes CASSRSDGGRAEAFF.

This clonotype occurred many times. The V call is TRBV5-5, the J call TRBJ1-6; D ambiguous. V was cut by 0 bases and J by 7 bases, with 14 bases left in between. The CDR3 contains 16 residues. Germline lookup yields CDR1 SGHKS and CDR2 YYEKEE (reference sequence). The CDR3 DNA sequence: TGTGCCAGCAGCTTGGATCCAGCCCCTCGAAATTCACCCCTCCACTTT. This codes for CASSLDPAPRNSPLHF. The variable domain in full, completed from reference TRBV5-5 and TRBJ1-6, reads DAGVTQSPTHLIKTRGQQVTLRCSPISGHKSVSWYQQVLGQGPQFIFQYYEKEERGRGNFPDRFSARQFPNYSSELNVNALLLGDSALYLCASSLDPAPRNSPLHFGNGTRLTVT.

This clonotype appeared many times. The rearrangement joins TRBV28 to TRBJ1-6; 9 bases are shared with TRBD1. Looked up from germline, CDR1 is MDHEN and CDR2 is SYDVKM. V was clipped by 8 bases and J by 7 bases; unmatched bases: 12. The length of the CDR3 is 16 residues. This chain's CDR3 is CASYKQGAGRNSPLHF. The CDR3 nucleotides are TGTGCCAGCTACAAACAGGGGGCGGGTCGGAATTCACCCCTCCACTTT.

This clonotype was counted a few times. Here the CDR3 reads CASCPWGRAGELFF. CDR3 nucleotide sequence: TGTGCCAGCTGCCCCTGGGGCCGGGCCGGGGAGCTGTTTTTT. V and J are TRBV7-8 and TRBJ2-2, with D possibly being TRBD1 (5 bases). CDR1 SGHVS and CDR2 FQNEAQ come from the germline V gene. Trimming removed 8 bases from V and 6 bases from J, with 16 bases in between. This CDR3 has 14 amino acids.

This chain uses TRBV6-1 with TRBJ1-1, with D perhaps TRBD1 (5 bases). Germline assignment: CDR1 MNHNS and CDR2 SASEGT. There are 13 residues in the CDR3. The ends were cut back, 6 bases at V and 4 bases at J, with 12 bases in the middle. The CDR3 loop is CASSIQGTTEAFF. The CDR3 bases are TGTGCCAGCAGCATCCAGGGTACCACTGAAGCTTTCTTT.

The chain recombines TRBV29-1 with TRBJ2-2; perhaps TRBD1 as D (5 bases). CDR1 and CDR2 from the germline V gene are SQVTM and ANQGSEA. Trimming removed 7 bases from V and 6 bases from J, with 18 bases in between. The CDR3 spans 14 residues. CDR3 coding DNA: TGCAGCGCTAGGGGCCCTCTCCTATCCGGGGAGCTGTTTTTT. Protein sequence: CSARGPLLSGELFF.

This clonotype has ten or more counts. The V gene is TRBV12-3 or TRBV12-4, the J gene TRBJ1-1; D not certain. Between the trimmed V and J ends, which lost 2 bases and 0 bases, there was a span of 13 bases. The CDR3 is made up of 16 amino acids. The CDR3 loop reads CASSLPAQPLNTEAFF. CDR3 in DNA: TGTGCCAGCAGTTTACCGGCCCAACCTTTGAACACTGAAGCTTTCTTT.

This clonotype has a single count. Given a much more abundant clone one base away, this may be a read error. Since no conserved phenylalanine or tryptophan closes the CDR3, a read error is the likely cause. The V call is TRBV5-4, the J call TRBJ1-5, with D uncertain. Trimming took 4 bases from V and 5 from J, leaving 7 bases between them. Looked up from germline, CDR1 is SGHNT and CDR2 is YYREEE (reference sequence). This CDR3 region has 12 residues. CDR3 sequence reads: CASSTQDQPQHS. DNA for the CDR3: TGTGCCAGCAGCACCCAGGATCAGCCCCAGCATTCT.

This clonotype showed up just a few times. J is TRBJ1-2 and V is TRBV5-1; tentatively, D is TRBD1 (6 bases). CDR3 length: 14 residues. V was shortened by 0 bases and J by 4 bases, with 10 bases between the two germline ends. The germline CDR1 and CDR2 sequences are SGHRS and YFSETQ. The CDR3, as DNA: TGCGCCAGCAGCTTGGGGACGGACAGCTATGGCTACACCTTC. It yields the protein CASSLGTDSYGYTF.

Ten or more counts support this clonotype. The V gene is TRBV6-1, the J gene TRBJ1-1, with a weak D call TRBD1 (5 bases). CDR1 and CDR2 from the germline V gene are MNHNS and SASEGT. CDR3 length: 12 amino acids. V was pared by 11 bases and J by 8 bases, with 18 bases between. Here the CDR3 reads CAGRTGTGEAFF. In nucleotides, the CDR3 is TGTGCCGGCCGAACCGGGACCGGCGAAGCTTTCTTT.